This T cell receptor beta chain was sequenced in a study of T cells expressing NK-cell markers. The V gene's germline CDR1 is MGHDK and CDR2 SYGVNS. The CDR3 extends over 11 amino acids. From its re-call of the 5' RACE reads, TCRdb lists each CDR3 protein once, without DNA. Its table records around 550,000 distinct CDR3 sequences. The receptor was derived from a man aged 18 to 29 in good health. The chain carries TRBV25-1 and TRBJ2-5; TCRdb calls TRBD1, which cannot be checked without DNA. Sequenced material: blood T cells: a sorted CD56 or NKG2C T cell subset, CD4+ or CD8+ T cells, or bulk PBMC T cells (not recorded which). CDR3 loop: CASSEGVTQYF. The full variable domain, rest sourced from reference TRBV25-1 and TRBJ2-5, is EADIYQTPRYLVIGTGKKITLECSQTMGHDKMYWYQQDPGMELHLIHYSYGVNSTEKGDLSSESTVSRIRTEHFPLTLESARPSHTSQYLCASSEGVTQYFGPGTRLLVL.